This TCR beta chain originates from a study of blood T cell repertoires in COVID-19. Study background: COVID-19 samples, acute and convalescent, were from the United States, Italy and Spain. Nucleic acid was either cDNA or gDNA, and it came from T cells, B-cell-depleted T cells, or PBMCs.

The CDR3 length is 16 residues. The germline CDR1 and CDR2 sequences are KGHSH and LQKENI. The germline V and J ends were trimmed by 6 bases and 2 bases, with 20 bases remaining between them. In the original analysis: The assay estimated nucleated cells by amplifying reference gene primers. Using immunoSEQ multiplex PCR, the repertoire was profiled, and TCRdb retains in-frame clones only, with some absent. The DNA gave D and trimming, while V, J and clone size come from that table. Among under 250,000 clones listed, roughly 80% were seen once. The receptor was isolated from a woman in her 70s with active or convalescent COVID-19. What was sequenced was peripheral blood. This sequence joins TRBV18 and TRBJ2-7; tentatively, D is TRBD2 (5 bases). The CDR3 sequence is CASSPSGGAVPYEQYF. The DNA for the CDR3 is TGTGCCAGCTCCCCCTCAGGTGGAGCGGTCCCCTACGAGCAGTACTTC.